The clone carrying this TCR beta chain was seen ten or more times. Its antigen remains unknown. The sample is drawn from a study of identical twins. Study findings and constraints: For monozygotic twins, models underestimated out-of-frame TCR alpha sharing.

The V segment lost 0 bases and the J segment 7 bases; nucleotides outside the gene matches: 4. Germline CDR1 is SGDLS and CDR2 is YYNGEE. The CDR3 extends over 14 amino acids. TCRdb reprocessed the 5' RACE reads with MiXCR, giving one entry per CDR3 protein. Of 260,000 or so distinct CDR3 sequences listed, approximately 6.8% are singletons. The data were also submitted as part of a second study, on yellow fever vaccine responses in identical twins.

The clonotype originates from a woman aged 18-29 years in good health. Sample: CD8+ T cells sorted from blood. The rearrangement joins TRBV9 to TRBJ1-2; 9 bases line up with TRBD1. The CDR3 region is CASSVETGGSGYTF. CDR3 nucleotides: TGTGCCAGCAGCGTAGAAACAGGGGGCAGTGGCTACACCTTC.